These 19 T cell receptor beta chains were all obtained from the same sample, sequenced in a study of tissue T cells after allogeneic stem cell transplantation. Time point: mouse harvest day 7 after allogeneic transplant. Tail vein injection delivered 10^7 T-cell-depleted bone marrow cells and 10^6 splenic CD5+ T cells. Data came from immunoSEQ multiplex PCR; TCRdb stores just in-frame clones and leaves some out. Among some 10,000 clones listed, 35% to 50% were seen once. Sequencing input: skin. These receptors originate from a female BALB/c mouse given C57BL/6 T cells with graft-versus-host disease after an allogeneic hematopoietic cell transplant.

Comment on this clone: Gene names and germline refer to mouse. The DNA ends 1 residue before the CDR3 does, and the rest of the CDR3 is filled in from the germline J gene. The chain is built from TRBV26 and TRBJ2-1, with D perhaps assigned TRBD1 or TRBD2 (6 bases each). The CDR3 extends over 14 amino acids. With 2 bases removed from V and 2 bases from J, the gap between germline ends came to 7 bases. From germline, CDR1 is KGHPV and CDR2 FQNQEV (reference sequence). CDR3 residues: CASSLGGHYAEQFF. The CDR3 DNA, read in part, is TGTGCCAGCAGTCTGGGGGGCCACTATGCTGAGCAGTTC.

On this clone itself: Gene labels here are mouse ones. The read terminates 1 residue ahead of where the CDR3 ends, so the germline J gene completes it. The rearrangement uses TRBV3 and TRBJ1-5; 8 bases align to TRBD1. With 4 bases clipped from V and 6 bases from J, the junction kept 2 bases outside the gene matches. The CDR3 is 13 amino acids. Germline-derived CDR1 and CDR2 are SNHLY and FYNGKV (reference sequence). Incomplete CDR3 DNA: TGTGCCAGCAGCTCGACAGGGGTCCAGGCTCCGCTT. Its protein is CASSSTGVQAPL. The entire CDR3 is CASSSTGVQAPLF.

As to this clone: Gene names and germline refer to mouse. The CDR3 goes on 1 residue after the read ends, and that part is filled in from the germline J gene. This sequence joins TRBV26 and TRBJ1-4; D unresolved. Germline V gene sequence: CDR1 KGHPV, CDR2 FQNQEV (reference sequence). The CDR3 length is 15 residues. Trimming took 3 bases from V and 1 from J, leaving 9 bases between them. The CDR3 spells CASSLSTNSNERLFF. The sequenced part of the CDR3 DNA is TGTGCCAGCAGTCTCTCGACAAATTCCAACGAAAGATTATTT.

About this clone itself: The listed genes are named as in mouse. The read terminates 1 residue before the CDR3 end, so the remaining end is supplied by the germline J gene. The chain has TRBV13-2 and TRBJ2-5; 8 bases match TRBD2. This CDR3 is 13 amino acids long. CDR1 is NNHNN and CDR2 is SYGAGS in the germline V gene (reference sequence). J gave up 4 bases and V 5 bases, and 3 bases lay outside the gene matches. The covered CDR3 bases are TGTGCCAGCGGGGGGGACTGGAAAGACACCCAGTAC. It is translated as CASGGDWKDTQY. The CDR3, in full, reads CASGGDWKDTQYF.

Points on this clone: Mouse gene names and germline throughout. The CDR3 extends 1 residue past the end of the read, so its final part is completed from the germline J gene. V gene TRBV12-1 combines with J gene TRBJ2-5; the match to TRBD2 covers 9 bases. This CDR3 region has 13 residues. CDR1 is SGHSN, CDR2 HYEKVE, per germline. The V gene end was trimmed by 0 bases and the J gene end by 6 bases; junction bases not matched to a gene: 0. The CDR3: CASSLDWGDTQYF. CDR3 bases read: TGTGCCAGCTCTCTCGACTGGGGGGACACCCAGTAC. The whole variable domain, remainder taken from reference TRBV12-1 and TRBJ2-5, is DSGVVQSPRHIIKEKGGRSVLTCIPISGHSNVVWYQQTLGKELKFLIQHYEKVERDKGFLPSRFSVQQFDDYHSEMNMSALELEDSAMYFCASSLDWGDTQYFGPGTRLLVL.

Comments on this clone: Gene names are mouse gene names. The CDR3 end falls 1 residue outside the read, so it is completed with the germline J gene. The gene calls are TRBV3 and TRBJ2-4, with D hard to call. Per the germline V gene, CDR1 is SNHLY and CDR2 is FYNGKV (reference sequence). Trimming shortened V by 2 bases and J by 2 bases, and 8 bases separated the two germline ends. There are 14 residues in the CDR3. The sequenced CDR3 bases are TGTGCCAGCAGCTTAAGAGGCCATCAAAACACCTTGTAC. This sequence encodes CASSLRGHQNTLY. In full, the CDR3 reads CASSLRGHQNTLYF.

As to this clone: Gene names are the mouse ones. Read sequence stops 1 residue before the CDR3 end, and the germline J gene provides the missing end. The rearrangement links TRBV26 to TRBJ2-7; TRBD2 matches at 8 bases. Looked up from germline, CDR1 is KGHPV and CDR2 is FQNQEV (reference sequence). The CDR3 consists of 13 residues. The V gene end was trimmed by 3 bases and the J gene end by 4 bases; junction bases not matched to a gene: 2. The CDR3 bases that were read are TGTGCCAGCAGTCTAACTGGGGGTTATGAACAGTAC. Translated: CASSLTGGYEQY. The full CDR3 sequence reads CASSLTGGYEQYF.

Comments on this clone: Genes and germline are mouse. The CDR3 extends 1 residue past the end of the read, so its final part is completed from the germline J gene. This chain joins TRBV16 and TRBJ1-3, with D possibly being TRBD1 (5 bases). The CDR3 covers 14 residues. Germline V gene sequence: CDR1 SGHSA, CDR2 FRNQAP. Trimming shortened V by 5 bases and J by 2 bases, and 10 bases separated the two germline ends. The CDR3: CASSPDSPGNTLYF. CDR3 DNA, as far as it was read: TGTGCAAGCAGCCCCGACAGCCCTGGAAATACGCTCTAT.

For this clone: Mouse gene names apply. The read terminates 1 residue ahead of where the CDR3 ends, so the germline J gene completes it. The V and J genes are TRBV4 and TRBJ2-7; TRBD1 aligns across 9 bases. CDR1 and CDR2 from the germline V gene are LGHDT and YNNKQL (reference sequence). The CDR3 totals 12 residues. J gave up 5 bases and V 4 bases, and 0 bases lay outside the gene matches. The CDR3 sequence is CASSWTGDEQYF. Partial CDR3 DNA: TGTGCCAGCAGCTGGACAGGGGATGAACAGTAC.

Concerning this clone itself: Gene names refer to mouse genes. The read gets to within 1 residue of the CDR3 end, and the germline J gene fills in the rest. The V gene is TRBV26, the J gene TRBJ2-2; D is perhaps TRBD1 or TRBD2 (5 bases each). CDR1 and CDR2 (germline): KGHPV, FQNQEV (reference sequence). With 1 base removed from V and 0 bases from J, the gap between germline ends came to 9 bases. This CDR3 spans 16 amino acids. CDR3 sequence: CASSLLRGSNTGQLYF. Partial CDR3 DNA: TGTGCCAGCAGTCTGTTGAGGGGCTCAAACACCGGGCAGCTCTAC.

To note about this clone: Gene names and germline refer to mouse. The read halts 1 residue ahead of the CDR3 end, with the missing end drawn from the germline J gene. The J gene is TRBJ2-3, the V gene TRBV3, with a tentative D call TRBD1 (5 bases). V lost 2 bases to trimming and J lost 0 bases, with 9 bases between them. The CDR3 is 15 amino acids. The V gene's germline CDR1 is SNHLY and CDR2 FYNGKV (reference sequence). The CDR3 protein is CASSLQGTSAETLYF. The part of the CDR3 DNA that was read is TGTGCCAGCAGCTTACAGGGAACTAGTGCAGAAACGCTGTAT.

To note about this clone: Gene labels here are mouse ones. Read data end 1 residue before the CDR3 end; the end is taken from the germline J gene. The chain couples TRBV26 to TRBJ1-6; D gene unclear. TRBJ1-6 is an open reading frame whose function is uncertain. The CDR3 loop spans 14 amino acids. Trimming cost V 4 bases and J 1 base, with 5 bases left between them. Germline assignment: CDR1 KGHPV and CDR2 FQNQEV (reference sequence). The sequenced CDR3 bases are TGTGCCAGCAGTCGACAATCCTATAATTCGCCCCTCTAC. Protein: CASSRQSYNSPLY. The CDR3 in its entirety is CASSRQSYNSPLYF.

Turning to this clone: Mouse names are used for the genes. Read data end 1 residue before the CDR3 end; the end is taken from the germline J gene. V usage is TRBV19 and J usage is TRBJ1-1; D gene uncertain. There are 10 residues in the CDR3. Trimming removed 5 bases from V and 5 bases from J, with 4 bases in between. Germline V gene lookup returns CDR1 FNHDT and CDR2 SITEND (reference sequence). Incomplete CDR3 DNA: TGTGCCAGCAGCACTACAGAAGTCTTC. The encoded protein is CASSTTEVF. The whole CDR3 protein reads CASSTTEVFF.

A note on this clone: Gene names and germline refer to mouse. The CDR3 extends 1 residue past the end of the read, so its final part is completed from the germline J gene. V is TRBV15 and J is TRBJ2-7; TRBD2 might be the D (6 bases). CDR3 size: 14 residues. V was shortened by 6 bases and J by 0 bases, with 12 bases between the two germline ends. Germline CDR1 and CDR2: SGHND and FRSKSL. The covered CDR3 bases are TGTGCCAGCAGAATCCTGGGGATCTCCTATGAACAGTAC. Translated, it gives CASRILGISYEQY. The whole CDR3 protein reads CASRILGISYEQYF.

By share, this clone counts as medium-sized. Gene names are mouse gene names. The CDR3 end falls 1 residue outside the read, so it is completed with the germline J gene. The J gene is TRBJ1-5, the V gene TRBV3; D may be TRBD1 (5 bases). Germline loops: CDR1 SNHLY, CDR2 FYNGKV (reference sequence). Trimming took off 3 bases at V and 3 bases at J, with 12 bases between the two ends. This CDR3 has 15 residues. This CDR3 is CASSFRERSNQAPLF. Incomplete CDR3 DNA: TGTGCCAGCAGCTTCAGGGAGAGGAGCAACCAGGCTCCGCTT.

This clone is termed medium-sized. Gene names follow the mouse nomenclature. The CDR3 end falls 1 residue outside the read, so it is completed with the germline J gene. The chain carries TRBV12-2 and TRBJ2-7, with a tentative D call TRBD2 (6 bases). Trimming pared 3 bases from V and 0 bases from J, leaving 14 bases between. This CDR3 region has 15 residues. The germline V gene encodes CDR1 SGHLS and CDR2 HYDKME. Incomplete CDR3 DNA: TGTGCCAGCTCTTTGGGTGGGGGAAGCTCCTATGAACAGTAC. Protein: CASSLGGGSSYEQY. The CDR3 in its entirety is CASSLGGGSSYEQYF. The whole variable domain, remainder taken from reference TRBV12-2 and TRBJ2-7, is NSGVVQSPRYIIKGKGERSILKCIPISGHLSVAWYQQTQGQELKFFIQHYDKMERDKGNLPSRFSVQQFDDYHSEMNMSALELEDSAVYFCASSLGGGSSYEQYFGPGTRLTVL.

This clone has more than one count but fewer than ten. Mouse germline and gene names are used. The sequence runs out 1 residue before the end of the CDR3; the remainder is reconstructed from the germline J gene. The rearrangement joins TRBV26 to TRBJ2-5; 7 bases match TRBD1. The CDR3 totals 14 residues. Losses at the gene ends were 3 bases for V and 6 bases for J; bases not matched to a gene: 6. The germline CDR1 and CDR2 sequences are KGHPV and FQNQEV (reference sequence). The chain's CDR3 is CASSLQGVGDTQYF. CDR3 DNA, as far as it was read: TGTGCCAGCAGTCTTCAGGGGGTGGGGGACACCCAGTAC.

A remark on this clone: Gene names refer to mouse genes. The read falls 1 residue short of the CDR3 end, and the missing part is taken from the germline J gene. The V call is TRBV3, the J call TRBJ1-1, with D uncertain. Germline CDR1 SNHLY, CDR2 FYNGKV (reference sequence). V lost 1 base, J lost 1 base, and 1 base lay in between. This CDR3 has 12 residues. The CDR3 DNA, read in part, is TGTGCCAGCAGCTTAGGGAACACAGAAGTCTTC. Its translation: CASSLGNTEVF. The whole CDR3 sequence reads CASSLGNTEVFF.

As concerns this clone: Germline and genes: mouse. The DNA ends 1 residue before the CDR3 does, and the rest of the CDR3 is filled in from the germline J gene. The V gene is TRBV15, the J gene TRBJ2-2, with 7 bases matching TRBD1. J gave up 0 bases and V 6 bases, and 4 bases lay outside the gene matches. Germline V gene sequence: CDR1 SGHND, CDR2 FRSKSL. The CDR3 has 15 amino acids. The CDR3 sequence is CASRPGTANTGQLYF. The CDR3 bases that were read are TGTGCCAGCAGGCCCGGGACAGCAAACACCGGGCAGCTCTAC.